This T cell receptor (beta chain) stems from a study of cytomegalovirus exposure and HLA in healthy donors. This CDR3 is built from 13 residues. CDR1 and CDR2 from the germline V gene are SGHDT and YYEEEE. V was pared by 3 bases and J by 11 bases, with 17 bases between. Measured with immunoSEQ multiplex PCR; TCRdb has only the in-frame clones, and not every one. The sample has over 250,000 clones; approximately 86% are singletons. Sequencing used PBMCs. The J gene is TRBJ1-1, the V gene TRBV5-6; D may be TRBD1 (6 bases). The sequence was obtained from a woman between 18 and 29 years old in good health and CMV-seronegative. This CDR3 reads CASSYYGGAVAFF. Here the CDR3 DNA reads TGTGCCAGCAGCTACTATGGGGGGGCTGTGGCTTTCTTT.